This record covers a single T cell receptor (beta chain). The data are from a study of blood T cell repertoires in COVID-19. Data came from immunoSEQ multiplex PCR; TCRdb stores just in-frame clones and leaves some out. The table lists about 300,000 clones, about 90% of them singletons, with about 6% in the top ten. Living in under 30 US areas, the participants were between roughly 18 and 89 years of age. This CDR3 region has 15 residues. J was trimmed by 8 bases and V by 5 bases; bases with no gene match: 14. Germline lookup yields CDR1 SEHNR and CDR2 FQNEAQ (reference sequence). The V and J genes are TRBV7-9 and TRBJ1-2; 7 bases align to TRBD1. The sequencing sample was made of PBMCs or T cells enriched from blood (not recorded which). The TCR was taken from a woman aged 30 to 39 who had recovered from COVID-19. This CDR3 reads CASSPVIDRVFGYTF. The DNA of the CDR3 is TGTGCCAGCAGCCCCGTCATCGACAGGGTGTTCGGCTACACCTTC.